Sequencing of this T cell receptor beta chain was carried out in a study of cytomegalovirus exposure and HLA in healthy donors. Overall study results and limits: An analysis that was carried out later associated fewer than 20,000 TCR beta sequences with HLA alleles at 0.05 false discovery rate.

Trimming left V 1 base short and J 4 bases short, with 11 bases between. Germline CDR1 MDHEN, CDR2 SYDVKM. CDR3 length: 16 residues. PCR primers comprised 60 Vbeta and 13 Jbeta primers. As handled by the study authors: An analysis that came later counted 60 million to 80 million unique TCR beta chains, approximately 10 million shared. Method: immunoSEQ multiplex PCR; TCRdb's copy keeps in-frame clones and lacks some. Clone size and the V and J calls come from that table; the DNA yielded D and trimming. The data show around 120,000 clones, roughly 79% seen once. Notes on this clone: What it binds is not known.

What was sequenced was PBMCs. The receptor's source is a young woman in good health and CMV-seronegative. The rearrangement joins TRBV28 to TRBJ2-6; D ambiguous. The CDR3 bases are TGTGCCAGCAGTTTATCTCGGCCGAGGGGGGCCAACGTCCTGACTTTC. It encodes CASSLSRPRGANVLTF.